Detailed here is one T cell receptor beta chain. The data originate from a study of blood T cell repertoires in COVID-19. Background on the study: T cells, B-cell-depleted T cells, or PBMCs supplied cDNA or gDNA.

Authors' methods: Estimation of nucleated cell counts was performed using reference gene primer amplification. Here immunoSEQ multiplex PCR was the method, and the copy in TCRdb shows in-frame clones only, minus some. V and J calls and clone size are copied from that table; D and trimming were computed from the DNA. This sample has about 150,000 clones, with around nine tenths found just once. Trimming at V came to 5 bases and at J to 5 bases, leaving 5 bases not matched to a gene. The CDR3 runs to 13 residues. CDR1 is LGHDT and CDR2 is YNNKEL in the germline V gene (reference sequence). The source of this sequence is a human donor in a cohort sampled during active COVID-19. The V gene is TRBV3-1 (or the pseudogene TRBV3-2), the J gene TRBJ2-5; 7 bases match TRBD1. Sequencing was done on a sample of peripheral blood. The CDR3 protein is CASSVQGEETQYF. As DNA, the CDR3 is TGTGCCAGCAGCGTCCAGGGGGAGGAGACCCAGTACTTC.